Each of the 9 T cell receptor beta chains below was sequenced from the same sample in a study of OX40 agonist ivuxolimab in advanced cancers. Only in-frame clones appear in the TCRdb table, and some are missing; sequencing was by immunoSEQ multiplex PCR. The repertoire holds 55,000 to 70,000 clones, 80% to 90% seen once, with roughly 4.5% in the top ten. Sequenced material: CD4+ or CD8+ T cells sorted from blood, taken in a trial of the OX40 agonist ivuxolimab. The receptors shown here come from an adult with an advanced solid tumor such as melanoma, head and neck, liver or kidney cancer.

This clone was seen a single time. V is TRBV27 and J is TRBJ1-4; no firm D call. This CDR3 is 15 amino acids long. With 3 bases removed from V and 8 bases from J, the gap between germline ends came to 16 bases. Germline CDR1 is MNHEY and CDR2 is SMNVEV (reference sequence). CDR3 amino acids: CASSFSQTKTEKLFF. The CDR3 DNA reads TGTGCCAGCAGTTTTTCCCAGACCAAAACGGAAAAACTGTTTTTT. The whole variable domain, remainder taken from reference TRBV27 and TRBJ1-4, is EAQVTQNPRYLITVTGKKLTVTCSQNMNHEYMSWYRQDPGLGLRQIYYSMNVEVTDKGDVPEGYKVSRKEKRNFPLILESPSPNQTSLYFCASSFSQTKTEKLFFGSGTQLSVL.

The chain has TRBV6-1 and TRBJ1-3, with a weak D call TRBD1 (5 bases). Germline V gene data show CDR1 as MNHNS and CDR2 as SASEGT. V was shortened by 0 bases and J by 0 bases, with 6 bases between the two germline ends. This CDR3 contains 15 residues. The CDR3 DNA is TGTGCCAGCAGTGAAGCTGGGACCTCTGGAAACACCATATATTTT. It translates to CASSEAGTSGNTIYF.

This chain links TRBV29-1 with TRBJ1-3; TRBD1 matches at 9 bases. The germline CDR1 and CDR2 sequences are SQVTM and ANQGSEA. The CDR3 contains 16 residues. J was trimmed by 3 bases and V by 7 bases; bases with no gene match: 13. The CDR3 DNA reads TGCAGCGCCGACGCTCCGGACAGGGGTCGTGGAAACACCATATATTTT. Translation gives CSADAPDRGRGNTIYF.

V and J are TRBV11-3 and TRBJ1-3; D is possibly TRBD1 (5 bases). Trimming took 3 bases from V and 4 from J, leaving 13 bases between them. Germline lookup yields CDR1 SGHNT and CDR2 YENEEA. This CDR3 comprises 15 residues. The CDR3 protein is CASSFWGSQGNTIYF. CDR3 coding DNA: TGTGCCAGCAGCTTTTGGGGGTCTCAGGGAAACACCATATATTTT.

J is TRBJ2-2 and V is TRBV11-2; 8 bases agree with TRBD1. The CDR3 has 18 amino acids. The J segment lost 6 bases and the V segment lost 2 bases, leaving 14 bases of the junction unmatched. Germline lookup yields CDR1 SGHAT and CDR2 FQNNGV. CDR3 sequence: CASSLRAGGLTISGELFF. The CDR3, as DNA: TGTGCCAGCAGCTTACGTGCAGGGGGCTTGACTATCTCCGGGGAGCTGTTTTTT.

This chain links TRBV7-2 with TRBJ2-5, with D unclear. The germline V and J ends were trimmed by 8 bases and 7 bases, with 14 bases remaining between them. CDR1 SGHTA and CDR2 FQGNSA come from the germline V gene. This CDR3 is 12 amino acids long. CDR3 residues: CASFGGVGTQYF. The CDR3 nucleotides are TGTGCCAGCTTTGGCGGCGTTGGGACCCAGTACTTC.

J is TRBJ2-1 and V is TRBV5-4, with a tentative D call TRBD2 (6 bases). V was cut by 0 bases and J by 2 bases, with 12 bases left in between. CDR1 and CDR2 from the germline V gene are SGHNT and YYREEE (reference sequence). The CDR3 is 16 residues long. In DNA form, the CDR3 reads TGTGCCAGCAGCTTGGCCGGGAGAGACCCCTACAATGAGCAGTTCTTC. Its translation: CASSLAGRDPYNEQFF.

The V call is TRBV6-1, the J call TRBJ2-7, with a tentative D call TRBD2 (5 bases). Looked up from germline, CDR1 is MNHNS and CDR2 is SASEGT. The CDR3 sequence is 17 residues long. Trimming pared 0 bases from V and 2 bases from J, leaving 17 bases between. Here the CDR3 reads CASSEAAVFGETYEQYF. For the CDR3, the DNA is TGTGCCAGCAGTGAAGCCGCGGTATTCGGGGAGACCTACGAGCAGTACTTC.

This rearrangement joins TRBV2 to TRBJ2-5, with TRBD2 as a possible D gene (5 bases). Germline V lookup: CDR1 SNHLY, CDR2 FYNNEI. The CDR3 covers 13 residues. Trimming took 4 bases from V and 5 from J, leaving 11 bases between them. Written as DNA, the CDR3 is TGTGCCAGCAGTGCGGACTCGGAGGAGACCCAGTACTTC. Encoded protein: CASSADSEETQYF.